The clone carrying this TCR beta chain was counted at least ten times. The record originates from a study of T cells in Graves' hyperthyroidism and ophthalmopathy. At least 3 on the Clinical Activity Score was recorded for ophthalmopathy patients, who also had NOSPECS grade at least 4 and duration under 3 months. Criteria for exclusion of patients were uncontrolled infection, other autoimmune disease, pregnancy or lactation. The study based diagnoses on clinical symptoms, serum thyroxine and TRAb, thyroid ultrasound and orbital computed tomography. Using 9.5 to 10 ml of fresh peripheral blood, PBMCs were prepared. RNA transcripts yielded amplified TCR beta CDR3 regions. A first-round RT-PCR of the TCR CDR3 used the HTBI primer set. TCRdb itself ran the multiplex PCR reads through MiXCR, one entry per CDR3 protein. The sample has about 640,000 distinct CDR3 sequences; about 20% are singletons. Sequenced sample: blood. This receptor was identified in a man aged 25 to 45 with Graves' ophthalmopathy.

The CDR3 loop reads CATSGGGPNYGYTF. The CDR3 DNA reads as TGTGCCACCAGTGGTGGGGGCCCGAACTATGGCTACACCTTC. The chain joins TRBV24-1 to TRBJ1-2; TRBD1 is a possible D gene (6 bases). This CDR3 contains 14 residues. V was clipped by 5 bases and J by 2 bases, with 11 bases between them. Germline V gives CDR1 KGHDR, CDR2 SFDVKD.